This T cell receptor beta chain was observed in a study of T cells after yellow fever vaccination. This clonotype appeared many times. A single record per CDR3 protein comes from TCRdb applying MiXCR to the 5' RACE reads. Of 230,000 or so distinct CDR3 sequences in the sample, roughly 3.7% are singletons; the top ten hold 19%. Trimming pared 5 bases from V and 2 bases from J, leaving 25 bases between. This CDR3 is 20 amino acids long. Germline loops: CDR1 SGHVS, CDR2 FQNEAQ. The clonotype comes from a man in his late teens or twenties who received the YFV17D yellow fever vaccine. This specimen consisted of PBMCs, obtained 15 days after the yellow fever booster vaccination. This chain links TRBV7-8 with TRBJ2-6; D is unclear. CDR3: CASSTPPDPGPDPGANVLTF. The CDR3 nucleotides read TGTGCCAGCAGCACCCCCCCGGATCCGGGCCCAGACCCTGGGGCCAACGTCCTGACTTTC.